This T cell receptor (beta chain) was recorded in a study of cytotoxic CD8 clonotypes in ibrutinib-treated CLL. This clone was detected many times. Its antigen is undetermined. The study, taken as a whole, reports: Clonality showed a rise at ibrutinib response that reversed toward baseline at progression.

Germline loops: CDR1 LNHNV, CDR2 YYDKDF (reference sequence). J gave up 0 bases and V 0 bases, and 2 bases lay outside the gene matches. There are 17 residues in the CDR3. The table came from immunoSEQ multiplex PCR; TCRdb's copy has only in-frame clones and leaves some out. The sample consists of fewer than 150,000 clones, approximately 81% of them appearing once. This TCR came from a human donor with chronic lymphocytic leukemia. The source material was PBMCs, sampled after 24 months of ibrutinib treatment. V gene TRBV15 combines with J gene TRBJ2-2; TRBD1 matches at 9 bases. The CDR3 is CATSRDRTGANTGELFF. The CDR3 nucleotides read TGTGCCACCAGCAGAGACCGGACAGGGGCGAACACCGGGGAGCTGTTTTTT.